A selection of T cell receptor beta chains follows, all from one sample in a study of T-cell memory formation after mild COVID-19. MiXCR, run by TCRdb on the 5' RACE reads, gives a single entry per CDR3 protein. This table has around 430,000 distinct CDR3 sequences, approximately 16% appearing once. The sample consisted of PBMCs or a T cell subset sorted from them (not recorded which). Every receptor here comes from a man aged 18 to 30 who had mild COVID-19 (a few samples of this study predate the infection). Cell type and time point are not known. Both conserved end residues are part of each CDR3. The D gene is left open where the match is weak. Clone size, where shown, is once, few, many, or a class for clones that have expanded.

. TRBJ1-1 many TRBV27 CASSFDRDTEAFF TGTGCCAGCAGTTTTGACAGAGACACTGAAGCTTTCTTT
. TRBJ1-1 . TRBV12-3/TRBV12-4 CASTWGFSEAFF TGTGCCAGCACCTGGGGGTTTTCTGAAGCTTTCTTT
. TRBJ1-1 few TRBV5-1 CASSDNPNTEAFF TGCGCCAGCAGCGACAATCCGAACACTGAAGCTTTCTTT
. TRBJ1-1 few TRBV12-3/TRBV12-4 CASSLVGSGNTEAFF TGTGCCAGCAGTTTAGTCGGCAGCGGAAACACTGAAGCTTTCTTT
. TRBJ1-4 . TRBV7-8 CASSYTRTVFEKLFF TGTGCCAGCAGCTATACCCGGACAGTTTTTGAAAAACTGTTTTTT
. TRBJ2-1 few TRBV5-1 CASSLPDALDEQFF TGCGCCAGCAGCCTCCCCGACGCTCTCGATGAGCAGTTCTTC
. TRBJ1-2 few TRBV11-2 CASSGWRDYGYTF TGTGCCAGCAGCGGATGGAGGGACTATGGCTACACCTTC
TRBD1 TRBJ1-1 many TRBV12-3/TRBV12-4 CASSLAPGGNTEAFF TGTGCCAGCAGTTTAGCTCCAGGGGGTAACACTGAAGCTTTCTTT
. TRBJ2-6 . TRBV18 CASSPGISGANVLTF TGTGCCAGCTCACCAGGGATTTCTGGGGCCAACGTCCTGACTTTC
TRBD1 TRBJ2-7 . TRBV18 CASSPPGQGTYEQYF TGTGCCAGCTCACCACCAGGACAGGGTACCTACGAGCAGTACTTC
TRBD1 TRBJ2-1 few TRBV24-1 CATRGQGPYNEQFF TGTGCCACCAGGGGACAGGGACCCTACAATGAGCAGTTCTTC
TRBD1 TRBJ2-7 few TRBV9 CASSVAAGGEYEQYF TGTGCCAGCAGCGTAGCGGCAGGGGGCGAATACGAGCAGTACTTC
. TRBJ2-4 few TRBV7-6 CASSLGRLRGKNIQYF TGTGCCAGCAGCTTAGGCCGTCTGAGGGGCAAAAACATTCAGTACTTC
TRBD2 TRBJ2-3 . TRBV7-8 CASRMEGASGADTQYF TGTGCCAGCAGAATGGAGGGGGCTAGCGGGGCAGATACGCAGTATTTT
. TRBJ2-5 many TRBV7-9 CASSYLGRETQYF TGTGCCAGCAGCTACCTTGGAAGAGAGACCCAGTACTTC
TRBD2 TRBJ2-3 many TRBV11-2 CASSRTSGGTRTDTQYF TGTGCCAGCAGCCGGACTAGCGGGGGGACACGCACAGATACGCAGTATTTT
. TRBJ2-5 few TRBV9 CASSVGQAPGETQYF TGTGCCAGCAGCGTAGGACAGGCCCCGGGGGAGACCCAGTACTTC
. TRBJ2-7 many TRBV4-3 CASSQDSRNSYEQYF TGCGCCAGCAGCCAAGATAGTAGGAATTCCTACGAGCAGTACTTC
. TRBJ1-4 few TRBV2 CATQNEKLFF TGTGCCACCCAGAATGAAAAACTGTTTTTT
TRBD1 TRBJ2-3 . TRBV5-4 CASRDRGMRSDTQYF TGTGCCAGCAGGGACAGGGGGATGCGTTCAGATACGCAGTATTTT
. TRBJ2-4 . TRBV20-1 CSARRGAENIQYF TGCAGTGCTAGGCGAGGGGCCGAAAACATTCAGTACTTC
. TRBJ2-5 . TRBV4-2 CASSQLGVGETQYF TGTGCCAGCAGCCAATTGGGGGTTGGGGAGACCCAGTACTTC
TRBD1 TRBJ1-6 few TRBV12-3/TRBV12-4 CASSYRGNNSPLHF TGTGCCAGCAGTTACAGGGGAAATAATTCACCCCTCCACTTT
TRBD1 TRBJ1-1 . TRBV7-9 CASTAPLTGGGTEAFF TGTGCCAGCACCGCCCCCCTCACAGGGGGAGGAACTGAAGCTTTCTTT
TRBD2 TRBJ2-2 few TRBV12-3/TRBV12-4 CASRGGSAGELFF TGTGCCAGCAGGGGAGGGAGCGCCGGGGAGCTGTTTTTT
. TRBJ1-4 . TRBV20-1 CSARARRELGEVDEKLFF TGCAGTGCTAGAGCAAGGAGAGAACTAGGAGAGGTGGATGAAAAACTGTTTTTT
. TRBJ2-5 few TRBV27 CASSLSASRGETQYF TGTGCCAGCAGTTTATCAGCCTCAAGGGGGGAGACCCAGTACTTC
. TRBJ2-3 few TRBV5-1 CASSLTQGSSTDTQYF TGCGCCAGCAGCCTGACCCAGGGGTCGAGCACAGATACGCAGTATTTT
. TRBJ1-1 . TRBV7-8 CASSLHREQEAFF TGTGCCAGCAGCCTACACAGGGAGCAGGAAGCTTTCTTT
. TRBJ2-7 many TRBV4-3 CASSQEPGSYEQYF TGCGCCAGCAGCCAAGAACCCGGCTCCTACGAGCAGTACTTC
TRBD2 TRBJ2-5 . TRBV7-2 CASSLVGLAGVETQYF TGTGCCAGCAGCTTAGTGGGACTAGCGGGGGTAGAGACCCAGTACTTC
TRBD1 TRBJ1-5 . TRBV20-1 CSARDRTGGQPQHF TGCAGTGCTAGAGATCGCACAGGGGGTCAGCCCCAGCATTTT
. TRBJ2-2 few TRBV7-8 CASSLLQITGELFF TGTGCCAGCAGCTTGTTACAGATTACCGGGGAGCTGTTTTTT
. TRBJ1-2 . TRBV12-3/TRBV12-4 CASAPGYNYGYTF TGTGCCAGCGCCCCTGGTTATAACTATGGCTACACCTTC
. TRBJ1-2 many TRBV19 CATQLPNYGYTF TGTGCGACGCAGCTACCTAACTATGGCTACACCTTC
. TRBJ2-6 . TRBV6-5 CASSEQGSGANVLTF TGTGCCAGCAGTGAACAGGGCTCTGGGGCCAACGTCCTGACTTTC
. TRBJ1-1 . TRBV9 CASSVDLGNTEAFF TGTGCCAGCAGCGTAGATCTGGGGAACACTGAAGCTTTCTTT
TRBD1 TRBJ1-1 . TRBV6-1 CASSDPYSTGLNTEAFF TGTGCCAGCAGTGATCCCTATTCGACAGGGTTGAACACTGAAGCTTTCTTT
TRBD2 TRBJ2-3 . TRBV6-4 CASSEDSGGGTDTQYF TGTGCCAGCAGTGAGGATTCGGGGGGGGGCACAGATACGCAGTATTTT
TRBD2 TRBJ2-3 . TRBV20-1 CSARVPAGGLTDTQYF TGCAGTGCTAGAGTCCCAGCGGGGGGGCTCACAGATACGCAGTATTTT
. TRBJ2-5 . TRBV7-9 CASSPPSSYQETQYF TGTGCCAGCAGCCCCCCAAGTTCGTACCAAGAGACCCAGTACTTC
. TRBJ2-7 . TRBV6-6 CASSYSRPIGEQYF TGTGCCAGCAGTTACTCGCGGCCAATTGGCGAGCAGTACTTC
. TRBJ2-6 many TRBV20-1 CSAPETSGANVLTF TGCAGTGCCCCAGAGACCTCTGGGGCCAACGTCCTGACTTTC
. TRBJ2-1 few TRBV3-1 CASSETRTYNEQFF TGTGCCAGCAGCGAGACAAGAACCTACAATGAGCAGTTCTTC
. TRBJ2-6 few TRBV9 CASSARRGYSGANVLTF TGTGCCAGCAGCGCCAGACGAGGGTATTCTGGGGCCAACGTCCTGACTTTC
. TRBJ2-7 few TRBV7-9 CASSYPLREQYF TGTGCCAGCAGCTATCCCCTACGAGAGCAGTACTTC
. TRBJ2-1 few TRBV14 CASSQVSVGSDYNEQFF TGTGCCAGCAGCCAAGTAAGCGTAGGGTCGGACTACAATGAGCAGTTCTTC
. TRBJ1-1 few TRBV19 CASSMGEPNTEAFF TGTGCCAGTAGTATGGGGGAGCCGAACACTGAAGCTTTCTTT
. TRBJ1-1 . TRBV11-2 CASSEAYEAFF TGTGCCAGCAGCGAGGCCTATGAAGCTTTCTTT
. TRBJ1-1 few TRBV7-9 CASSDPLGGGANTEAFF TGTGCCAGCAGCGACCCCCTGGGAGGGGGTGCGAACACTGAAGCTTTCTTT
TRBD1 TRBJ1-2 many TRBV5-1 CASSQGQNYGYTF TGCGCCAGCAGCCAGGGACAGAACTATGGCTACACCTTC
. TRBJ2-7 . TRBV9 CASSVAAGANYEQYF TGTGCCAGCAGCGTAGCGGCGGGGGCCAACTACGAGCAGTACTTC
. TRBJ2-7 . TRBV6-5 CASSPRGDLMQYF TGTGCCAGCAGTCCCCGGGGTGACTTGATGCAGTACTTC
. TRBJ2-3 many TRBV6-5 CASRLGVTSTDTQYF TGTGCCAGCCGACTAGGGGTGACTAGCACAGATACGCAGTATTTT
. TRBJ1-5 few TRBV6-2/TRBV6-3 CATGNGRNQPQHF TGTGCCACCGGAAACGGGCGCAATCAGCCCCAGCATTTT
. TRBJ2-1 . TRBV5-1 CASSLEGQDNEQFF TGCGCCAGCAGCTTGGAAGGGCAGGATAATGAGCAGTTCTTC